The entry below gives a single T cell receptor (beta chain) sequence along with its context. Its cognate antigen is unknown. This record comes from a study of identical twins. The CDR3 spans 14 residues. V was trimmed by 4 bases and J by 3 bases, leaving 9 bases between them. In germline, CDR1 is WNHNN, CDR2 SYGVQD (reference sequence). General observations from the study: Whereas memory repertoires showed no such difference, abundant cord blood beta clonotypes carried fewer insertions.

TCRdb reprocessed the 5' RACE reads with MiXCR, giving one entry per CDR3 protein. The repertoire holds about 920,000 distinct CDR3 sequences, with 12% as singletons. The sample also formed part of further work on yellow fever vaccine responses in identical twins.

Sequencing was performed on PBMCs. This chain uses TRBV10-1 with TRBJ2-2; D remains ambiguous. The clonotype originates from a woman under 30 in good health. CDR3 nucleotides: TGCGCCAGCAGTGGACTTATGGACACCGGGGAGCTGTTTTTT. Translation gives CASSGLMDTGELFF.